The present T cell receptor (beta chain) was sequenced within a study of neurological immune-mediated disorders. Trimming shortened V by 0 bases and J by 9 bases, and 15 bases separated the two germline ends. Germline values: CDR1 SGDLS, CDR2 YYNGEE. The CDR3 totals 14 residues. Each CDR3 protein gets one entry after TCRdb re-called the 5' RACE reads with MiXCR. The sample shows around 83,000 distinct CDR3 sequences, 13% to 15% of them seen only once. This clonotype was found many times. Its antigen is currently unknown. PBMCs numbering 2 million and stored at -80 C yielded the unsorted libraries. Whole-study results and caveats: Private repertoires in all groups were suggested, as expanded clones shared no CDR3 amino acid sequences across subjects.

This clonotype originated in a woman aged 50 to 65 in good health. Specimen: PBMCs. The chain joins TRBV9 to TRBJ1-2, with D hard to call. CDR3 in amino acids: CASSVVPASDRYTF. CDR3 DNA sequence: TGTGCCAGCAGCGTAGTACCCGCAAGCGATCGCTACACCTTC.